These 9 T cell receptor beta chains originate from one sample sequenced in a study of CD8 T cells in Susac syndrome. An amount of RNA that ranged from roughly 0.45 to 1 ug was reverse transcribed with random hexamers. Using its own MiXCR run on the immunoSEQ multiplex PCR reads, TCRdb lists one record per CDR3 protein. Of about 200,000 distinct CDR3 sequences listed, 80% to 95% were seen once; the top ten hold roughly 0.13%. Sample: CD8+ T cells from PBMCs. Receptors were obtained from a human donor with multiple sclerosis.

V gene TRBV12-3 or TRBV12-4 combines with J gene TRBJ2-1; 8 bases are a match to TRBD2. Trimming at V came to 6 bases and at J to 5 bases, leaving 3 bases not matched to a gene. This CDR3 contains 13 residues. The CDR3 region is CASRTLADNEQFF. The DNA of the CDR3 is TGTGCCAGCAGAACACTAGCGGACAATGAGCAGTTCTTC.

The chain employs TRBV19 and TRBJ1-1; D might be TRBD1 (5 bases). The CDR3 spans 13 residues. Germline CDR1 reads LNHDA; CDR2 reads SQIVND (reference sequence). Trimming left V 5 bases short and J 10 bases short, with 17 bases between. The CDR3 coding sequence is TGTGCCAGTAGTGACGGGGTAGCGGGGCTAGCTTTCTTT. Its translation: CASSDGVAGLAFF.

The chain has TRBV7-2 and TRBJ2-7; a possible D gene is TRBD1 (6 bases). Germline assignment: CDR1 SGHTA and CDR2 FQGNSA. The V end lost 3 bases, the J end lost 2 bases, and 11 bases lay between the germline ends. The CDR3 is 14 residues long. The CDR3: CASSFWGQAYEQYF. In nucleotides, the CDR3 is TGTGCCAGCAGCTTCTGGGGGCAAGCCTACGAGCAGTACTTC.

J is TRBJ1-2 and V is TRBV19; a possible D gene is TRBD1 (5 bases). Germline values: CDR1 LNHDA, CDR2 SQIVND (reference sequence). The CDR3 extends over 12 amino acids. Trimming removed 8 bases at V and 6 bases at J, with 13 bases between. DNA for the CDR3: TGTGCCAGTGGAAGGGGACTCGATGGCTACACCTTC. It specifies CASGRGLDGYTF.

The rearrangement uses TRBV12-3 or TRBV12-4 and TRBJ1-3; the match to TRBD1 covers 7 bases. CDR3 length equals 19 residues. Trimming at V came to 7 bases and at J to 0 bases, leaving 18 bases not matched to a gene. DNA for the CDR3: TGTGCCAGCACCTTGAGCGACAGGGCCCGAATGTCCTCTGGAAACACCATATATTTT. This translates into CASTLSDRARMSSGNTIYF.

The gene calls are TRBV2 and TRBJ2-5; D is perhaps TRBD1 or TRBD2 (5 bases each). The V gene's germline CDR1 is SNHLY and CDR2 FYNNEI. The CDR3 consists of 12 residues. V was shortened by 7 bases and J by 5 bases, with 11 bases between the two germline ends. DNA for the CDR3: TGTGCCAGCACCGGGGCTGTTGAGACCCAGTACTTC. As protein: CASTGAVETQYF.

The J gene is TRBJ2-7, the V gene TRBV4-1; a weak D match, TRBD1 (6 bases). V lost 1 base and J 3 bases, leaving 22 bases between the germline ends. The CDR3 totals 18 residues. Germline assignment: CDR1 MGHRA and CDR2 YSYEKL. The CDR3 loop is CASSQGPPQGLIHYEQYF. CDR3 DNA: TGCGCCAGCAGCCAAGGCCCCCCACAGGGCCTTATCCACTACGAGCAGTACTTC.

The chain combines TRBV6-5 with TRBJ1-1; 9 bases are a match to TRBD1. Germline-derived CDR1 and CDR2 are MNHEY and SVGAGI. The CDR3 is 13 amino acids. V dropped 8 bases and J dropped 1; count of bases not matched to a gene: 2. The CDR3 nucleotides are TGTGCCAGCGGGACAGGGCCGAACACTGAAGCTTTCTTT. It translates to CASGTGPNTEAFF.

The V gene is TRBV20-1, the J gene TRBJ2-3; the D is unclear. The CDR3 consists of 15 residues. With 0 bases removed from V and 0 bases from J, the gap between germline ends came to 10 bases. From germline, CDR1 is DFQATT and CDR2 SNEGSKA (reference sequence). DNA for the CDR3: TGCAGTGCTAGAGATCCTAGTACTAGCACAGATACGCAGTATTTT. Translation: CSARDPSTSTDTQYF.